The clone carrying this T cell receptor beta chain was observed a few times. Its antigen is unknown. This entry comes from a study of immune evolution from preneoplasia to lung adenocarcinoma. Overall study: HLA loss of heterozygosity: roughly 6.4% AIS, under 19% MIA, about 32% ADC, none AAH. General observations from the study: Compared with EGFR-mutant or double wild-type lesions, KRAS-mutant nodules were more clonal. Normal lung had highest clonality; later lesions appeared denser, more diverse.

Sequenced by immunoSEQ multiplex PCR; TCRdb stores in-frame clones only, minus some. The sample comprises almost 5,000 clones, 70% to 80% of which are singletons, and more than 6.5% rests with the top ten. The CDR3 consists of 13 residues. The ends were cut back, 2 bases at V and 5 bases at J, with 11 bases in the middle. Germline V gene lookup returns CDR1 SGHKS and CDR2 YYEKEE (reference sequence). Macro-dissection enriched premalignant or tumor cells before nucleic acid extraction. The receptor was derived from a person aged 45 to 69 with lung adenocarcinoma. The genes are TRBV5-5 and TRBJ2-7, with a weak D call TRBD1 (6 bases). The sequencing input was FFPE minimally invasive lung adenocarcinoma tissue. CDR3 sequence reads: CASSFAGVDEQYF. The CDR3 DNA reads TGTGCCAGCAGCTTCGCAGGGGTAGACGAGCAGTACTTC.